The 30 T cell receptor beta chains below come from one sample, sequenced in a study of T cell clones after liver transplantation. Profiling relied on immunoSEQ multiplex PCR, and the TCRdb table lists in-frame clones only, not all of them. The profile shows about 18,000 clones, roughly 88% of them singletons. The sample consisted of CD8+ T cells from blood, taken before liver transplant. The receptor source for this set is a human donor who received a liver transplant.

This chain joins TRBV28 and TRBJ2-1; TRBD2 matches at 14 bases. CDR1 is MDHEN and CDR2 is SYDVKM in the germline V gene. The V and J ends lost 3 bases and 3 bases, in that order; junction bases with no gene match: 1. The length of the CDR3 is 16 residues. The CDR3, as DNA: TGTGCCAGCAGTTTGGGACTAGCGGGAGACTACAATGAGCAGTTCTTC. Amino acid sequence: CASSLGLAGDYNEQFF.

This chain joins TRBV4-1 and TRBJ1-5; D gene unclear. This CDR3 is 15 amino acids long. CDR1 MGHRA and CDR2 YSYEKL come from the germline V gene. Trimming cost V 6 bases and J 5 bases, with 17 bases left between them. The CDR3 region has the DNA TGCGCCAGCAGTCCAGACACGACCCTCGATCAGCCCCAGCATTTT. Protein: CASSPDTTLDQPQHF.

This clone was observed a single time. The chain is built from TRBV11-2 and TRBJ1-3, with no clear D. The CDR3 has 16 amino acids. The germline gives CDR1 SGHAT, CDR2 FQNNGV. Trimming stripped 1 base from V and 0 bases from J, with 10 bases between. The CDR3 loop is CASSLVHPSSGNTIYF. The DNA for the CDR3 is TGTGCCAGCAGCTTAGTCCACCCGAGCTCTGGAAACACCATATATTTT.

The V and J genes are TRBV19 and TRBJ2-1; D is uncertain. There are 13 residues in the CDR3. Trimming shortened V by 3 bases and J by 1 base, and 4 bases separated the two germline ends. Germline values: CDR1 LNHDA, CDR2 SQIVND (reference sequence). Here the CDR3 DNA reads TGTGCCAGTAGTATGGGGTCCTACAATGAGCAGTTCTTC. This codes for CASSMGSYNEQFF.

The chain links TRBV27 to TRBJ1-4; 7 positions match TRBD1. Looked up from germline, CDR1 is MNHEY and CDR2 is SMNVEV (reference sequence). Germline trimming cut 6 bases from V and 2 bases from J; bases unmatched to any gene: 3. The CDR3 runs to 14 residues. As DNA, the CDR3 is TGTGCCAGCAGCATACAGGGGACTAATGAAAAACTGTTTTTT. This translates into CASSIQGTNEKLFF.

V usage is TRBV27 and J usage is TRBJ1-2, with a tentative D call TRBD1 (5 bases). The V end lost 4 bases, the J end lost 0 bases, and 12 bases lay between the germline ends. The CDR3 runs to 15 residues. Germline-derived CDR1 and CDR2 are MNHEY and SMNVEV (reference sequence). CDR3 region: CASSWGEGPNYGYTF. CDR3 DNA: TGTGCCAGCAGTTGGGGGGAGGGACCTAACTATGGCTACACCTTC.

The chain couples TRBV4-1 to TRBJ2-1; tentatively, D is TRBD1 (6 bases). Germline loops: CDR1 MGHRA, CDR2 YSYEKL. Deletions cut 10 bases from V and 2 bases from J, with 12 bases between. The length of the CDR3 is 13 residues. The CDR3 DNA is TGCGCCACCCAGGGGACGGCCTACAATGAGCAGTTCTTC. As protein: CATQGTAYNEQFF.

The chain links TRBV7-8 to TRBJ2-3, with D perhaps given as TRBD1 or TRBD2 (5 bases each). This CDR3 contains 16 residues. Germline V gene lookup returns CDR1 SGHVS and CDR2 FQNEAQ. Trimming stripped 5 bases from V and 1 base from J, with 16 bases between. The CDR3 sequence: CASSPIWDAGTDTQYF. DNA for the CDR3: TGTGCCAGCAGCCCAATCTGGGACGCGGGCACAGATACGCAGTATTTT. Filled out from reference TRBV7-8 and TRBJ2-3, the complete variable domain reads GAGVSQSPRYKVAKRGQDVALRCDPISGHVSLFWYQQALGQGPEFLTYFQNEAQLDKSGLPSDRFFAERPEGSVSTLKIQRTQQEDSAVYLCASSPIWDAGTDTQYFGPGTRLTVL.

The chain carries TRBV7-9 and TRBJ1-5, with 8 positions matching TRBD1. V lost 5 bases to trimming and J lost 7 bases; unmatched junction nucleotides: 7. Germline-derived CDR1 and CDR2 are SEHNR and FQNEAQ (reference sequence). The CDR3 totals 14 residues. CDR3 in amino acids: CASSHGTGKQPQHF. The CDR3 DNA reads TGTGCCAGCAGCCATGGGACAGGTAAACAGCCCCAGCATTTT.

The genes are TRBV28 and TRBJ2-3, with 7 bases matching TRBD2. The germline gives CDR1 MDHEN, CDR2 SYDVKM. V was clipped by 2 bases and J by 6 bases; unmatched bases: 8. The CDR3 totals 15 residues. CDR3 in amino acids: CASSLRAGVGDTQYF. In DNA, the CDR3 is TGTGCCAGCAGTTTACGGGCGGGAGTAGGGGATACGCAGTATTTT.

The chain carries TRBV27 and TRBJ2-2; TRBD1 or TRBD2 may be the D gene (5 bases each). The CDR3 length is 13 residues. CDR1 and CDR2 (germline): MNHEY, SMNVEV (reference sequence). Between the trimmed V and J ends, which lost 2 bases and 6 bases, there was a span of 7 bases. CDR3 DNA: TGTGCCAGCAGTTTAGGGGGATCCGGGGAGCTGTTTTTT. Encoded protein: CASSLGGSGELFF.

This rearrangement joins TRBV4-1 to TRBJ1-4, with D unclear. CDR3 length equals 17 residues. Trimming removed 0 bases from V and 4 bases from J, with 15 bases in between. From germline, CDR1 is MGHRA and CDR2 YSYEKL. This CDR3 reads CASSQDLERLGNEKLFF. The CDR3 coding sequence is TGCGCCAGCAGCCAAGATCTAGAGAGGCTAGGTAATGAAAAACTGTTTTTT.

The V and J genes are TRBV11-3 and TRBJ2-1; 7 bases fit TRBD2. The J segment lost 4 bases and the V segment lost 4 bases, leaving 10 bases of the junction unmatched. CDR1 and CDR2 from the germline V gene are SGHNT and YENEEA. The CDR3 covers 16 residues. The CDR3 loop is CASSSSFRDYYNEQFF. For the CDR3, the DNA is TGTGCCAGCAGCTCATCGTTCCGGGACTATTACAATGAGCAGTTCTTC.

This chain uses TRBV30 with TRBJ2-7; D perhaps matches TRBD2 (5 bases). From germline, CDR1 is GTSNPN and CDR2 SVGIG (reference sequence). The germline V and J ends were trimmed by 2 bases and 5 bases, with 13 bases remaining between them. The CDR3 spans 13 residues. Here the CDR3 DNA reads TGTGCCTGGAGTTTACTGGACGGGGACGAGCAGTACTTC. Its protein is CAWSLLDGDEQYF.

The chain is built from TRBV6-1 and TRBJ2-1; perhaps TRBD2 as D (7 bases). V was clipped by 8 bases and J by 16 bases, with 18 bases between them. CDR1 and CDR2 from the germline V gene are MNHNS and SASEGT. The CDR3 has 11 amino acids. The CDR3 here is CASPLGGTQFF. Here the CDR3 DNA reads TGTGCCAGCCCTCTGGGGGGGACACAATTCTTC.

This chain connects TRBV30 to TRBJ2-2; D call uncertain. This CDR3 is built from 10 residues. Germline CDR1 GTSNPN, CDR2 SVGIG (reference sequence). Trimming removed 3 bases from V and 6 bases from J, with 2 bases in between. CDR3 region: CAWRAGELFF. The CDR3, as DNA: TGTGCCTGGAGGGCCGGGGAGCTGTTTTTT.

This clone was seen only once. CDR3 residues: CASSFLLSSYEQYF. In DNA, the CDR3 is TGTGCCAGCAGCTTCCTCTTAAGCTCCTACGAGCAGTACTTC. J is TRBJ2-7 and V is TRBV7-2; D unclear. The germline V and J ends were trimmed by 3 bases and 0 bases, with 9 bases remaining between them. This CDR3 region has 14 residues. The germline CDR1 and CDR2 sequences are SGHTA and FQGNSA.

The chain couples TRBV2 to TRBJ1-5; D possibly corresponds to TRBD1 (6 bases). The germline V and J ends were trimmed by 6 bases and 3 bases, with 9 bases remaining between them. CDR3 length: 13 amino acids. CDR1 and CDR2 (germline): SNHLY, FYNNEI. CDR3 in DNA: TGTGCCAGCAGAGACAGGTTCAATCAGCCCCAGCATTTT. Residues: CASRDRFNQPQHF.

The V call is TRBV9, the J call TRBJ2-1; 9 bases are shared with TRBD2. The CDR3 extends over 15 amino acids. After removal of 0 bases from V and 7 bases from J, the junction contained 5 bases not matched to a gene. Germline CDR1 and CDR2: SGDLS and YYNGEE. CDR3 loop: CASSVGASGMNEQFF. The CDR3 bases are TGTGCCAGCAGCGTAGGGGCTAGCGGGATGAATGAGCAGTTCTTC.

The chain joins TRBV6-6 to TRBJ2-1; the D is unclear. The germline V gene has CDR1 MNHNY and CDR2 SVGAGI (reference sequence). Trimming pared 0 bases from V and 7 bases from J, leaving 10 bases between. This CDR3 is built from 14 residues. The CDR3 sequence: CASSYSSSGNEQFF. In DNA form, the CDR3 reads TGTGCCAGCAGTTACTCGAGTAGTGGGAATGAGCAGTTCTTC.

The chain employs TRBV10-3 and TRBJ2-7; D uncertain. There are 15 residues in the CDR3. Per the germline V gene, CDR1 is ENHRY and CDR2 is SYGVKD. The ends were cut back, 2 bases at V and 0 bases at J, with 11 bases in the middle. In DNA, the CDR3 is TGTGCCATCAGTGAGGACTGGTCGAGCTCCTACGAGCAGTACTTC. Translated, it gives CAISEDWSSSYEQYF.

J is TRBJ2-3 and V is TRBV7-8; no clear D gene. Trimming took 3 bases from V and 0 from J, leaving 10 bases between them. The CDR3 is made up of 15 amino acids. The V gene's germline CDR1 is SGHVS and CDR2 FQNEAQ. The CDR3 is CASSLGFSSTDTQYF. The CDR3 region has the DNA TGTGCCAGCAGCTTGGGCTTCTCTAGCACAGATACGCAGTATTTT.

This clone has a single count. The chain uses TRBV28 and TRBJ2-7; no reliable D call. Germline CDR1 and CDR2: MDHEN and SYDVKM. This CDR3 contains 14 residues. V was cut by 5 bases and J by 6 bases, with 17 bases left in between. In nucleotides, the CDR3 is TGTGCCAGCAGTCCGACCTCAGAAGGGTCCGAGCAGTACTTC. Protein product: CASSPTSEGSEQYF.

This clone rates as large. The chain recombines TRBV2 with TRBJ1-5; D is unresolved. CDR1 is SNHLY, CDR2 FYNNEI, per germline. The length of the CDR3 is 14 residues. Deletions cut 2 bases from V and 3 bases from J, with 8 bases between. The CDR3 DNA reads TGTGCCAGCAGTGAATCCCACAACAATCAGCCCCAGCATTTT. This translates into CASSESHNNQPQHF. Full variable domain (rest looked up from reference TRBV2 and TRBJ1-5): EPEVTQTPSHQVTQMGQEVILRCVPISNHLYFYWYRQILGQKVEFLVSFYNNEISEKSEIFDDQFSVERPDGSNFTLKIRSTKLEDSAMYFCASSESHNNQPQHFGDGTRLSIL.

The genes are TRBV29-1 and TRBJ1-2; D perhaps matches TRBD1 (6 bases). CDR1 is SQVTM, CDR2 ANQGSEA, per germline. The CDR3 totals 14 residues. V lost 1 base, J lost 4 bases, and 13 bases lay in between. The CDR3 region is CSVEGVGTTYGYTF. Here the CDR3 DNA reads TGCAGCGTTGAAGGGGTTGGGACAACCTATGGCTACACCTTC. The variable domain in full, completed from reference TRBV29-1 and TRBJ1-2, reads SAVISQKPSRDICQRGTSLTIQCQVDSQVTMMFWYRQQPGQSLTLIATANQGSEATYESGFVIDKFPISRPNLTFSTLTVSNMSPEDSSIYLCSVEGVGTTYGYTFGSGTRLTVV.

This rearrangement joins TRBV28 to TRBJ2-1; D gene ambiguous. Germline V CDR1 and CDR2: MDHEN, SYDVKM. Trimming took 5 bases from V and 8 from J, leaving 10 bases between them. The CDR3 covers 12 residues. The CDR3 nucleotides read TGTGCCAGCAGTCCATCTGGAGATGAGCAGTTCTTC. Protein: CASSPSGDEQFF.

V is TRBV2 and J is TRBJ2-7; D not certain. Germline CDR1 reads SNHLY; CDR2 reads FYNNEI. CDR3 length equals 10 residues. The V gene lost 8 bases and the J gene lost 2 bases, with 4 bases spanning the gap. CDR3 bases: TGTGCCAGCCGTACCTACGAGCAGTACTTC. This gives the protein CASRTYEQYF. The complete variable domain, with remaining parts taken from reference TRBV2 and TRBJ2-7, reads EPEVTQTPSHQVTQMGQEVILRCVPISNHLYFYWYRQILGQKVEFLVSFYNNEISEKSEIFDDQFSVERPDGSNFTLKIRSTKLEDSAMYFCASRTYEQYFGPGTRLTVT.

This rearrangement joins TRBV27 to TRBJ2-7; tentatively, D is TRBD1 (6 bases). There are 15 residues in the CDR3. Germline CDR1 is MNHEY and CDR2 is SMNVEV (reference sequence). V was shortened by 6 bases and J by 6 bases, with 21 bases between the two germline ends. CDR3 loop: CASSPTGISFPEQYF. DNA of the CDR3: TGTGCCAGCAGCCCAACAGGGATTAGTTTCCCCGAGCAGTACTTC.

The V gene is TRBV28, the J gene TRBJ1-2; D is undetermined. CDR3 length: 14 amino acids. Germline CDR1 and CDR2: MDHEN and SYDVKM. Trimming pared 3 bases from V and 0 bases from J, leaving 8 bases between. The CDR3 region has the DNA TGTGCCAGCAGTTTCCTCTCAACTAACTATGGCTACACCTTC. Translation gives CASSFLSTNYGYTF.

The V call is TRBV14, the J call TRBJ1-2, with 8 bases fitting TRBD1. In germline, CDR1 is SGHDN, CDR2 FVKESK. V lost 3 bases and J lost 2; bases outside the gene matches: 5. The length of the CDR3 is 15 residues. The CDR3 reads CASSQTYRGNYGYTF. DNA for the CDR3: TGTGCCAGCAGCCAGACCTACAGGGGGAACTATGGCTACACCTTC.